This TCR beta chain was observed in a study of vaccination and CD4 T cells after COVID-19. This CDR3 has 14 residues. The germline CDR1 and CDR2 sequences are SGHAT and FQNNGV. V dropped 0 bases and J dropped 4; count of bases not matched to a gene: 2. Study-wide points: Median SARS-CoV-2-reactive clonotype numbers went from 21 to 38; this increase was not significant.

The study sequenced cultured CD4+ T cell DNA using the Oncomine TCR Beta short-read assay. From the PCR reads, TCRdb called clonotypes with MiXCR, one entry per CDR3 protein. The repertoire includes under 15,000 distinct CDR3 sequences, about 45% of them detected once, and approximately 15% sits in the top ten. This clonotype was observed a handful of times. Its antigen is not known. The sample's treatment: approximately nine-day PBMC culture with coronavirus spike peptide pools or control peptides (ViraFEST assay). TCRs were sequenced by ViraFEST after antigen-specific T cells had been expanded with peptide pools. Positive PCR results dated from March to December 2020, before the US Alpha, Beta and Delta variants.

Sequenced input: CD4+ T cells from blood, cultured in vitro. The source of this sequence is a human donor who had recovered from COVID-19. The chain links TRBV11-2 to TRBJ1-1; 7 bases are shared with TRBD1. The CDR3 spells CASSLDTGATEAFF. The CDR3 DNA follows: TGTGCCAGCAGCTTAGACACAGGGGCCACTGAAGCTTTCTTT.